A single sample is the source of the 14 T cell receptor beta chains below, sequenced in a study of CD8+CD57+ T cells in acquired aplastic anemia. The study profiled TCR beta VDJ and CDR3 using genomic DNA as template. MiXCR, run by TCRdb on the reads, gives a single entry per CDR3 protein. The data hold 160,000 or so distinct CDR3 sequences, with 40% to 50% observed a single time. Patients sequenced had flow cytometry evidence of CD8+CD57+ cell expansion. The sequenced sample was sorted CD4+, CD8+, or CD8+CD57+ T cells (not recorded which) from PBMCs. Receptors originate from a human donor with aplastic anemia.

There are a few counts of this clonotype. The V and J genes are TRBV15 and TRBJ1-2, with D maybe TRBD1 (5 bases). V lost 0 bases, J lost 6 bases, and 14 bases lay in between. The CDR3 consists of 15 residues. Germline lookup yields CDR1 LNHNV and CDR2 YYDKDF (reference sequence). Written as DNA, the CDR3 is TGTGCCACCAGCAGAGATCCGGGGGGAGGGGATGGCTACACCTTC. As protein: CATSRDPGGGDGYTF.

The chain combines TRBV6-2 or TRBV6-3 with TRBJ2-7; D remains unclear. Germline CDR1 is MNHEY and CDR2 is SVGEGT. The V end lost 2 bases, the J end lost 0 bases, and 8 bases lay between the germline ends. The CDR3 contains 14 residues. CDR3 in amino acids: CASSYRASSYEQYF. The DNA for the CDR3 is TGTGCCAGCAGTTACAGGGCGAGCTCCTACGAGCAGTACTTC.

The rearrangement uses TRBV10-3 and TRBJ2-1, with 9 bases identical to TRBD1. The DNA matches TRBJ2-5 better at its end, which makes the J call doubtful. The CDR3 runs 14 residues. The germline CDR1 and CDR2 sequences are ENHRY and SYGVKD. The CDR3 here is CAIRKGTGLETQYF. CDR3 nucleotides: TGTGCCATCAGAAAGGGGACAGGGTTAGAGACCCAGTACTTC.

This clonotype was detected many times. The gene calls are TRBV5-1 and TRBJ2-6, with 9 positions matching TRBD1. CDR3 length: 17 residues. V shed 4 bases, J shed 1 base, and the junction held 6 bases outside the gene matches. Germline V gene lookup returns CDR1 SGHRS and CDR2 YFSETQ. The CDR3 nucleotides are TGCGCCAGCAGCGCAACCGGGACAGGGTCTGGGGCCAACGTCCTGACTTTC. Protein: CASSATGTGSGANVLTF.

Ten or more counts support this clonotype. The V call is TRBV6-4, the J call TRBJ1-5; TRBD1 matches 11 bases. Looked up from germline, CDR1 is MRHNA and CDR2 is SNTAGT. V lost 2 bases, J lost 4 bases, and 10 bases stayed unmatched. The CDR3 length is 18 residues. The CDR3 nucleotides read TGTGCCAGCAGTGACGAAGGACAGGGGGCCTGGGGAAATCAGCCCCAGCATTTT. It specifies CASSDEGQGAWGNQPQHF.

In the case of this clonotype: A much larger clone differs from this one at a single base, so this may be a read error. The V and J genes are TRBV5-8 and TRBJ1-2; D not certain. The germline V gene has CDR1 SGHTS and CDR2 YDEGEE. The CDR3 is made up of 13 amino acids. This chain's CDR3 is CASGLIRDAGYTF. CDR3 sequence (DNA): TGTGCCAGCGGCTTGATCCGGGATGCCGGCTACACCTTC.

This clonotype was counted many times. This chain uses TRBV6-1 with TRBJ2-1; D could derive from TRBD1 or TRBD2 (5 bases each). Trimming shortened V by 8 bases and J by 3 bases, and 11 bases separated the two germline ends. The CDR3 length is 13 residues. From germline, CDR1 is MNHNS and CDR2 SASEGT. CDR3 nucleotide sequence: TGTGCCAGCCTGGGACCCCACTACAATGAGCAGTTCTTC. Residues: CASLGPHYNEQFF.

Comments on this clonotype: This may stem from a read error, because a much larger clone lies one nucleotide away. The rearrangement links TRBV5-6 to TRBJ2-1; D remains ambiguous. CDR1 is SGHDT, CDR2 YYEEEE, per germline. This CDR3 has 15 amino acids. The chain's CDR3 is CASSLATVSYDEQFF. In nucleotides, the CDR3 is TGTGCCAGCAGCTTGGCCACAGTCTCCTACGATGAGCAGTTCTTC.

V and J are TRBV2 and TRBJ2-7, with D uncertain. Germline V CDR1 and CDR2: SNHLY, FYNNEI. The V end lost 8 bases, the J end lost 6 bases, and 11 bases lay between the germline ends. There are 11 residues in the CDR3. Written as DNA, the CDR3 is TGTGCCAGCTCCCATCCTCGCGAGCAGTACTTC. Residues: CASSHPREQYF.

The chain carries TRBV20-1 and TRBJ2-1; unclear D gene. The germline V and J ends were trimmed by 0 bases and 4 bases, with 7 bases remaining between them. This CDR3 has 13 residues. In germline, CDR1 is DFQATT, CDR2 SNEGSKA (reference sequence). CDR3 residues: CSARDWGYNEQFF. The CDR3 DNA follows: TGCAGTGCTAGAGATTGGGGATACAATGAGCAGTTCTTC.

Ten or more counts support this clonotype. The chain is built from TRBV5-4 and TRBJ2-3, with 16 bases that match TRBD2. The CDR3 consists of 16 residues. The J segment lost 8 bases and the V segment lost 3 bases, leaving 6 bases of the junction unmatched. Germline-derived CDR1 and CDR2 are SGHNT and YYREEE (reference sequence). The CDR3 sequence is CASSSGLAGGRGTQYF. CDR3 nucleotide sequence: TGTGCCAGCAGCTCGGGACTAGCGGGGGGGCGGGGTACGCAGTATTTT.

The sample holds a few counts of this clonotype. The gene calls are TRBV29-1 and TRBJ1-1; D not resolved. The germline CDR1 and CDR2 sequences are SQVTM and ANQGSEA. The length of the CDR3 is 12 residues. V lost 4 bases and J 2 bases, leaving 8 bases between the germline ends. The CDR3 loop is CSVGQYNTEAFF. The CDR3 DNA sequence: TGCAGCGTTGGGCAGTATAACACTGAAGCTTTCTTT.

This clonotype was detected ten times or more. The J gene is TRBJ1-4, the V gene TRBV4-1; TRBD1 might be the D (5 bases). V was cut by 4 bases and J by 12 bases, with 24 bases left in between. Germline lookup yields CDR1 MGHRA and CDR2 YSYEKL. The CDR3 length is 16 residues. CDR3 sequence (DNA): TGCGCCAGCAGCCGACGTATGGTGGGGACTGTGGAGGAACTGTTTTTT. Protein product: CASSRRMVGTVEELFF.

This clonotype was detected only a few times. This chain joins TRBV18 and TRBJ1-1; D is uncertain. Trimming left V 3 bases short and J 3 bases short, with 14 bases between. The length of the CDR3 is 15 residues. Germline values: CDR1 KGHSH, CDR2 LQKENI. The CDR3 bases are TGTGCCAGCTCACCCACCCCGGAAGCAGACACTGAAGCTTTCTTT. It encodes CASSPTPEADTEAFF.